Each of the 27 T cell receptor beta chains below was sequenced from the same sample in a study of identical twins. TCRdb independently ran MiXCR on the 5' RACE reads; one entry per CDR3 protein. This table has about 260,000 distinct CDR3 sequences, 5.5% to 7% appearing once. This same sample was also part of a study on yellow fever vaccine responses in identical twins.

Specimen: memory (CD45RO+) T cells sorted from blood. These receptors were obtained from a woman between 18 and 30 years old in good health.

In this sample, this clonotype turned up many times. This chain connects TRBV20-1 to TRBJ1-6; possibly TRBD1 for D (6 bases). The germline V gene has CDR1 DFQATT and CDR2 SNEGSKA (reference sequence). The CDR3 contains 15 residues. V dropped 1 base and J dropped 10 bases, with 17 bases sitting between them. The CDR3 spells CSARVGRGIGSPLHF. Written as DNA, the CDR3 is TGCAGTGCTAGAGTGGGCAGGGGTATAGGGTCACCCCTCCACTTT.

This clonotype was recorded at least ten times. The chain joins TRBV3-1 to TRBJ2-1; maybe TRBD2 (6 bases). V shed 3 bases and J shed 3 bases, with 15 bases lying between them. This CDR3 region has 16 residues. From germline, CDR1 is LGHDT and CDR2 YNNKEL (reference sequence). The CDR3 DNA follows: TGTGCCAGCAGCCAGAATCCCGGGACTGTCTACAATGAGCAGTTCTTC. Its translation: CASSQNPGTVYNEQFF.

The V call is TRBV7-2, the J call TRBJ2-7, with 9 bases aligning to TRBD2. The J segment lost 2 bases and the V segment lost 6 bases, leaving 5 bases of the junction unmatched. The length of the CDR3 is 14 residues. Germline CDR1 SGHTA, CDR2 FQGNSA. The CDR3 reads CASSRTSATYEQYF. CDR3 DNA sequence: TGTGCCAGCAGTCGGACTAGCGCGACCTACGAGCAGTACTTC.

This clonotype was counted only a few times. Here the CDR3 DNA reads TGCAGTGCTAGAGTACTAGCGGGGGGGCACTGGAATGAGCAGTTCTTC. This encodes CSARVLAGGHWNEQFF. The chain combines TRBV20-1 with TRBJ2-1; 13 bases are shared with TRBD2. The trim removed 1 base at V and 7 bases at J, leaving 7 bases unmatched. This CDR3 has 16 residues. Per germline, CDR1 DFQATT and CDR2 SNEGSKA (reference sequence).

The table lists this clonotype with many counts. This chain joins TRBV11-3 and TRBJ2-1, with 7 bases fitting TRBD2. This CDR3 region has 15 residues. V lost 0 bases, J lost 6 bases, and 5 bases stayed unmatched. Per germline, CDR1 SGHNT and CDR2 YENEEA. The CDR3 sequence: CASSLDRTSSNEQFF. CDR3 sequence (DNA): TGTGCCAGCAGCTTAGATCGGACTAGTTCCAATGAGCAGTTCTTC.

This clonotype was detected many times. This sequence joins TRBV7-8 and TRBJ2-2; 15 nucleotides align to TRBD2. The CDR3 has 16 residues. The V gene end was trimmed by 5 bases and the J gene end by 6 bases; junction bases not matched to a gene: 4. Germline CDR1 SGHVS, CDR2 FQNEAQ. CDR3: CASSLRTSGRAGELFF. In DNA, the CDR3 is TGTGCCAGCAGCCTTCGGACTAGCGGGAGGGCCGGGGAGCTGTTTTTT. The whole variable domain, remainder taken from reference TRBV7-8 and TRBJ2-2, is GAGVSQSPRYKVAKRGQDVALRCDPISGHVSLFWYQQALGQGPEFLTYFQNEAQLDKSGLPSDRFFAERPEGSVSTLKIQRTQQEDSAVYLCASSLRTSGRAGELFFGEGSRLTVL.

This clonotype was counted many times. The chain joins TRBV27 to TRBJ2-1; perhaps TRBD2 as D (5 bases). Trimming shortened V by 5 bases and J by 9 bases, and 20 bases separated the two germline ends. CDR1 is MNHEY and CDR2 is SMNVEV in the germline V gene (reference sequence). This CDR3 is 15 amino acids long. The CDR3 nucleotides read TGTGCCAGCAGTCCCACCTACTCCGGACTGGGTGAGCAGTTCTTC. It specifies CASSPTYSGLGEQFF.

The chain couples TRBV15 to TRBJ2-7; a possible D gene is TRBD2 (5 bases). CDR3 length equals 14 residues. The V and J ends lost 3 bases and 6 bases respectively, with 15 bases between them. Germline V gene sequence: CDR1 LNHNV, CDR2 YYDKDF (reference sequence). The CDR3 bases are TGTGCCACCAGCAGGGACGGGGTGCTTAGCGAGCAGTACTTC. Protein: CATSRDGVLSEQYF.

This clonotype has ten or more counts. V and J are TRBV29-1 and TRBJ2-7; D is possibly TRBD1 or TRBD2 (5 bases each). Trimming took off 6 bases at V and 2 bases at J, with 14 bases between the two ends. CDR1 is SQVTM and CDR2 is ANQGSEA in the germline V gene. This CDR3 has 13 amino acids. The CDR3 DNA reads TGCAGCGTGGTATGGGGGAACACCTACGAGCAGTACTTC. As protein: CSVVWGNTYEQYF.

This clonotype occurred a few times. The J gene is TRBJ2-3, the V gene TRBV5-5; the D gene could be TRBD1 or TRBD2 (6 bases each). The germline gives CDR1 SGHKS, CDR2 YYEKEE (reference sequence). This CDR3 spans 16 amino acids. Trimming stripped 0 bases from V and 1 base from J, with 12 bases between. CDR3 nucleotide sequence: TGTGCCAGCAGCTTGGGGTACGGGGGCGGCACAGATACGCAGTATTTT. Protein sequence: CASSLGYGGGTDTQYF. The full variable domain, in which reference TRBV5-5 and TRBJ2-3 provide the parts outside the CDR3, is DAGVTQSPTHLIKTRGQQVTLRCSPISGHKSVSWYQQVLGQGPQFIFQYYEKEERGRGNFPDRFSARQFPNYSSELNVNALLLGDSALYLCASSLGYGGGTDTQYFGPGTRLTVL.

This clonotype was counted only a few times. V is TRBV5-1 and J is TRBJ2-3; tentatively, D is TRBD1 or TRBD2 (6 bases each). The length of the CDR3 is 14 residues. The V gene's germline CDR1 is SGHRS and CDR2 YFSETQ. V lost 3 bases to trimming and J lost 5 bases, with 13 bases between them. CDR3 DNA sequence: TGCGCCAGCAGCTCCCGGGGGCGGGAAGATACGCAGTATTTT. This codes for CASSSRGREDTQYF.

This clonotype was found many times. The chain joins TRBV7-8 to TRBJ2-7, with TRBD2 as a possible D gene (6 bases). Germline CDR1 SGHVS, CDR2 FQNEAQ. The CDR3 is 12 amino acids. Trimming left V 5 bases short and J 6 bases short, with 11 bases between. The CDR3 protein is CASSQAGFEQYV. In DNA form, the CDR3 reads TGTGCCAGCAGCCAGGCGGGGTTCGAGCAGTACGTC.

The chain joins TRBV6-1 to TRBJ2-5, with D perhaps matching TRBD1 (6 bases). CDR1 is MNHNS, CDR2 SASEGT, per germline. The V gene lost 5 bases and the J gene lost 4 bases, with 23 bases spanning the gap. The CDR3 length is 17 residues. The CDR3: CASSPINRALGGETQYF. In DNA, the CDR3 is TGTGCCAGCAGTCCCATAAACCGGGCCCTAGGGGGAGAGACCCAGTACTTC.

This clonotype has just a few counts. CDR3 sequence (DNA): TGTGCCAGCAGCGTCCCGGGAGTGGGGGGGAATGAGCAGTTCTTC. Protein: CASSVPGVGGNEQFF. The rearrangement joins TRBV7-9 to TRBJ2-1; 7 nucleotides agree with TRBD2. The J segment lost 7 bases and the V segment lost 5 bases, leaving 11 bases of the junction unmatched. This CDR3 region has 15 residues. Germline CDR1 and CDR2: SEHNR and FQNEAQ (reference sequence).

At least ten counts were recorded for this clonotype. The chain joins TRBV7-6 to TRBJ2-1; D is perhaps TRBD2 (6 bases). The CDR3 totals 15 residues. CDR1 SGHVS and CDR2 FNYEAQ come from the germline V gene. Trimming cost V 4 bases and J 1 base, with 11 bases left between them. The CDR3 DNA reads TGTGCCAGCAGCTCACGGGAGCTTTCCTACAATGAGCAGTTCTTC. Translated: CASSSRELSYNEQFF.

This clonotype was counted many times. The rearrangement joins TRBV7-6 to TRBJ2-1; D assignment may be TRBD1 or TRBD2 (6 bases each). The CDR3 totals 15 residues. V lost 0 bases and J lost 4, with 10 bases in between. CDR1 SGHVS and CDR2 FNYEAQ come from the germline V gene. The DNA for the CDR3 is TGTGCCAGCAGCTTAGCTCGGGGGCGTTACAATGAGCAGTTCTTC. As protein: CASSLARGRYNEQFF.

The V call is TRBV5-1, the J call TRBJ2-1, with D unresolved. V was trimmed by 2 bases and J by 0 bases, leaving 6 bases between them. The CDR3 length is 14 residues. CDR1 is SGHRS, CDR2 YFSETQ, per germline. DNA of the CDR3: TGCGCCAGCAGCTTACCGGCCTCCTACAATGAGCAGTTCTTC. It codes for CASSLPASYNEQFF.

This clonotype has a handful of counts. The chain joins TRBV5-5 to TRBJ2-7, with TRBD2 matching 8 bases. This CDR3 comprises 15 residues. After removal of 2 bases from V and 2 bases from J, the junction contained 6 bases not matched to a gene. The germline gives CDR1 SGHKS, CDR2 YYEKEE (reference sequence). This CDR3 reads CASSFTGGGTYEQYF. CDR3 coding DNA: TGTGCCAGCAGCTTTACTGGCGGGGGGACCTACGAGCAGTACTTC.

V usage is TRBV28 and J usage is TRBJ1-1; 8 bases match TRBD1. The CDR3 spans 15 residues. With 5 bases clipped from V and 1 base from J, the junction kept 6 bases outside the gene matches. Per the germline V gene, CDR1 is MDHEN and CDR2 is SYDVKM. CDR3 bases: TGTGCCAGCAGTACCGCAGGGGGCTGGAACACTGAAGCTTTCTTT. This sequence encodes CASSTAGGWNTEAFF.

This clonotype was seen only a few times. The DNA of the CDR3 is TGTGCCAGCTCACCACAAACTAGCGGGCGCGGAGAGCAGTACTTC. Amino acid sequence: CASSPQTSGRGEQYF. The V gene is TRBV18, the J gene TRBJ2-7; 9 bases map to TRBD2. The V gene end was trimmed by 1 base and the J gene end by 7 bases; junction bases not matched to a gene: 8. This CDR3 spans 15 amino acids. Germline values: CDR1 KGHSH, CDR2 LQKENI. The whole variable domain, remainder taken from reference TRBV18 and TRBJ2-7, is NAGVMQNPRHLVRRRGQEARLRCSPMKGHSHVYWYRQLPEEGLKFMVYLQKENIIDESGMPKERFSAEFPKEGPSILRIQQVVRGDSAAYFCASSPQTSGRGEQYFGPGTRLTVT.

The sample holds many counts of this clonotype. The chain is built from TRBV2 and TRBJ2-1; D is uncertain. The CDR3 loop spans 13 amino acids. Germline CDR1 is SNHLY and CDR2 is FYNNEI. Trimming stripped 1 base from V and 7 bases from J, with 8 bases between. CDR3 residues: CASSEGSYNEQFF. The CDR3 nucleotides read TGTGCCAGCAGTGAAGGTTCTTATAATGAGCAGTTCTTC.

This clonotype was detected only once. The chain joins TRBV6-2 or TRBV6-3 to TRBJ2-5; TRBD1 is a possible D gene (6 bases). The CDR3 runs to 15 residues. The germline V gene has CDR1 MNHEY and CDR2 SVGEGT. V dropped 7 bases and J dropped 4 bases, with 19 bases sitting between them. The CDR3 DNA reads TGTGCCAGCACTAGAGATGGGGGCTGGGGAGAGACCCAGTACTTC. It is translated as CASTRDGGWGETQYF.

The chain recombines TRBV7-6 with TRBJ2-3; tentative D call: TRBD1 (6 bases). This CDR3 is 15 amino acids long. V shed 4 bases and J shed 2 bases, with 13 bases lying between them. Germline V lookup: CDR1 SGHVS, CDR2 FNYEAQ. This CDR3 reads CASSSLGHNTDTQYF. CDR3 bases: TGTGCCAGCAGCTCTTTGGGACATAACACAGATACGCAGTATTTT.

In nucleotides, the CDR3 is TGTGCCAGTAGTATTAGGTTGGAGGGGGCTGAAGCTTTCTTT. As protein: CASSIRLEGAEAFF. This rearrangement joins TRBV19 to TRBJ1-1; D may be TRBD1 (6 bases). Deletions cut 3 bases from V and 6 bases from J, with 14 bases between. This CDR3 is built from 14 residues. Germline CDR1 LNHDA, CDR2 SQIVND (reference sequence).

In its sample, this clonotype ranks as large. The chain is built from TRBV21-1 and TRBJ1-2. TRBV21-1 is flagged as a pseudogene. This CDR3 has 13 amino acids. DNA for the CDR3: TGTGCCAGCAGCAAGGAGGGCAACTATGGCTACACCTTC. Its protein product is CASSKEGNYGYTF.

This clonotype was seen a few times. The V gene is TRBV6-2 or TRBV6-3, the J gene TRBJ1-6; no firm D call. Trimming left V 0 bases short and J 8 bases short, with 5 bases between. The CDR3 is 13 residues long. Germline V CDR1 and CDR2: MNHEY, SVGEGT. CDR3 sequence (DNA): TGTGCCAGCAGTTACTCGGGGTATTCACCCCTCCACTTT. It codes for CASSYSGYSPLHF.

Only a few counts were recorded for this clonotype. As DNA, the CDR3 is TGTGCCAGCAGCCCGGACAGGTCGTCCACTGAAGCTTTCTTT. Its protein product is CASSPDRSSTEAFF. The gene calls are TRBV4-2 and TRBJ1-1; 7 bases are shared with TRBD1. V lost 4 bases, J lost 4 bases, and 6 bases stayed unmatched. The germline CDR1 and CDR2 sequences are LGHNA and YNFKEQ. CDR3 length: 14 amino acids.